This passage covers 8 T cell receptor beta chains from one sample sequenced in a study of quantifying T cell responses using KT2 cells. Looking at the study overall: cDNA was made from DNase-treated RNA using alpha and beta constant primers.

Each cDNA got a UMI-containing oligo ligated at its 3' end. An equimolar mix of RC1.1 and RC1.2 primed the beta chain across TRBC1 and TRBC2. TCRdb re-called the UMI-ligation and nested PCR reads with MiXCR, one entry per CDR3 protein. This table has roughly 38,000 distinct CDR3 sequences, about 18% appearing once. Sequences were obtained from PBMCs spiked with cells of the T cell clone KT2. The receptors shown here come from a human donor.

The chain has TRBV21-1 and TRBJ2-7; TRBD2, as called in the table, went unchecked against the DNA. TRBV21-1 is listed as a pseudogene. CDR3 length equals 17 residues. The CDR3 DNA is TGTGCCAGCAGCAAAGTGGGAAGGACTCCCCAGGTCGACGAGCAGTACTTC. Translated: CASSKVGRTPQVDEQYF.

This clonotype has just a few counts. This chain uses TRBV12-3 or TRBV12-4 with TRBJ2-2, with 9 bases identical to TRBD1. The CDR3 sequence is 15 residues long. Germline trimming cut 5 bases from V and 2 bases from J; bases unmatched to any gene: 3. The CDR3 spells CASSPGQGNTGELFF. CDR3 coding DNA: TGTGCCAGCAGTCCGGGACAGGGAAACACCGGGGAGCTGTTTTTT.

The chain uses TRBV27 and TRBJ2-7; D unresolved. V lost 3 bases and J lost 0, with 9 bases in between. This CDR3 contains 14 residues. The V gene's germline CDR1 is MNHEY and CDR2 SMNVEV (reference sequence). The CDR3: CASSLAEDSYEQYF. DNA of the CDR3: TGTGCCAGCAGTTTGGCAGAAGACTCCTACGAGCAGTACTTC.

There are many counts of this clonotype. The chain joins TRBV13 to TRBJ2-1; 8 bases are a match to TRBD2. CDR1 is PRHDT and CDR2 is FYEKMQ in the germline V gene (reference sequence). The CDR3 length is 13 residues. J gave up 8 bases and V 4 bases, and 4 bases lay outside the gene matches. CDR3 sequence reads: CASSSVAGHEQFF. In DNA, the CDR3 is TGTGCCAGCAGCTCTGTAGCGGGACATGAGCAGTTCTTC.

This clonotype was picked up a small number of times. The DNA of the CDR3 is TGTGCCAGCAGTTTATGGGGAAACCAAGAGACCCAGTACTTC. Protein sequence: CASSLWGNQETQYF. This sequence joins TRBV12-3 or TRBV12-4 and TRBJ2-5; D ambiguous. Trimming stripped 2 bases from V and 0 bases from J, with 7 bases between. The CDR3 has 14 residues.

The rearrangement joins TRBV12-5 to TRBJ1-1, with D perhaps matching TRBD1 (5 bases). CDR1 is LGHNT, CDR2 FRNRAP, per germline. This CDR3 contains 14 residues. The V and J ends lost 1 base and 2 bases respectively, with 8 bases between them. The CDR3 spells CASGLAGANTEAFF. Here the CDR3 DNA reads TGTGCTAGTGGTTTGGCCGGGGCAAACACTGAAGCTTTCTTT.

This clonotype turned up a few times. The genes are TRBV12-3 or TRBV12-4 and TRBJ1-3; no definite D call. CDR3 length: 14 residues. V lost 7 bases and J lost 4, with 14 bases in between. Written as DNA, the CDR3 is TGTGCCAGCAAGCGCAGCTCAGGCGGAAACACCATATATTTT. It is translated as CASKRSSGGNTIYF.

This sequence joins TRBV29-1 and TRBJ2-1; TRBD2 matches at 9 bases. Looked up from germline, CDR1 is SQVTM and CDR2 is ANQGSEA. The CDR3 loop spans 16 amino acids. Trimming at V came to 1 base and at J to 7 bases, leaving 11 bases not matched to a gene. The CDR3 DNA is TGCAGCGTTGAAGGAACCCTAGCGGGGAGAAAAAATGAGCAGTTCTTC. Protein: CSVEGTLAGRKNEQFF.